This T cell receptor beta chain was found in a study of metastatic and nonmetastatic thyroid tumors. Study results and limitations: Within blood and tumor, benign nodules reportedly had significantly lower TCR beta diversity than malignant thyroid tumors did.

The V and J ends lost 0 bases and 9 bases, in that order; junction bases with no gene match: 11. CDR1 is SGHRS, CDR2 YFSETQ, per germline. CDR3 size: 17 residues. Patients were all untreated before their thyroid surgery. Source study methods: Differences in CDR3 between clinicopathological groups were drawn on to build a classifier intended to discriminate distant-metastatic papillary thyroid cancer patients. TCRdb re-clonotyped the PCR reads via MiXCR. TCRdb's processing, not the study's, gives the V and J calls here. The table has 15,000 to 20,000 clones, about a third seen once. As regards this clone: Its antigen is unidentified.

The sample comprised tumor tissue. The gene calls are TRBV5-1 and TRBJ1-6; TRBD1 aligns across 8 bases. This clonotype originated in a female donor with papillary thyroid cancer or a benign thyroid nodule (not recorded which). Some clones in this sample may be carry-over from other donors' samples. CDR3 loop: CASSLGQGPRSGSPLHF. The CDR3 bases are TGCGCCAGCAGCTTGGGACAGGGGCCCAGGAGCGGTTCACCCCTCCACTTT.